The clone carrying this TCR beta chain was counted a few times. Its target is not known. These data are taken from a study of T cells after yellow fever vaccination. Overall study: SMART-Seq v4 Ultra Low Input prepared the low-cell-number fractions. The study, taken as a whole, reports: High-abundance clonotypes from the bulk population could contaminate FACS-sorted repertoires. A secondary response was less intense yet reached its peak sooner, at day 5 versus 15.

Template switching by 5'RACE produced TCR cDNA, adding a universal primer site and UMIs. TCRdb ran MiXCR on the 5' RACE reads and lists one entry per CDR3 protein. The sample holds hundreds of thousands of distinct CDR3 sequences; roughly 13% are singletons and the top ten take roughly an eighth. Trimming shortened V by 6 bases and J by 5 bases, and 19 bases separated the two germline ends. Germline V gene sequence: CDR1 DFQATT, CDR2 SNEGSKA (reference sequence). The CDR3 contains 14 residues. The TCR originated in a man aged 30 to 45 who received the YFV17D yellow fever vaccine. The chain joins TRBV20-1 to TRBJ2-5, with D perhaps TRBD2 (5 bases). Sequenced material: PBMCs, taken on the day of the yellow fever booster vaccination. CDR3 amino acids: CSATREVGVETQYF. As DNA, the CDR3 is TGCAGTGCGACCCGTGAGGTGGGAGTGGAGACCCAGTACTTC.